The clone carrying this T cell receptor beta chain has a count of ten or more. These data belong to a study of T cells after yellow fever vaccination. The germline V and J ends were trimmed by 4 bases and 4 bases, with 11 bases remaining between them. The germline V gene encodes CDR1 MNHEY and CDR2 SVGAGI. The CDR3 spans 14 residues. TCRdb re-derived calls from the 5' RACE reads in MiXCR, one entry per CDR3 protein. The sample has a few hundred thousand distinct CDR3 sequences; around a sixth are singletons. The receptor was derived from a young man who received the YFV17D yellow fever vaccine. The sample in question was PBMCs, obtained 5 to 6 days after the first yellow fever vaccination. The chain uses TRBV6-5 and TRBJ1-3; perhaps TRBD1 as D (6 bases). The CDR3 DNA follows: TGTGCCAGCAGTTCGGGGGCAGCCGGAAACACCATATATTTT. It translates to CASSSGAAGNTIYF.